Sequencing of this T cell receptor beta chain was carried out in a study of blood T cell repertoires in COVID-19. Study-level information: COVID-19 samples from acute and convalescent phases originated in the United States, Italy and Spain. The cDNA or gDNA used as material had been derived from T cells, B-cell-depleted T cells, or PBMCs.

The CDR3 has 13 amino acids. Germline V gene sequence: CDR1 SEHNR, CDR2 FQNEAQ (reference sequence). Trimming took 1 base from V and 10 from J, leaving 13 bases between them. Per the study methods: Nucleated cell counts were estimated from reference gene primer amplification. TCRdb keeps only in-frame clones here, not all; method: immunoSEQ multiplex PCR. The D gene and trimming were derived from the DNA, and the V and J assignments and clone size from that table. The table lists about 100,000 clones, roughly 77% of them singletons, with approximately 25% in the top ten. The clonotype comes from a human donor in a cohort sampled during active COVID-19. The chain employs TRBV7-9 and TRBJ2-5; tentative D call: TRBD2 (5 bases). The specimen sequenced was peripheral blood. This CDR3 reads CASSLDLTGFQYF. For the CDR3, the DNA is TGTGCCAGCAGCTTAGATTTAACGGGGTTCCAGTACTTC.